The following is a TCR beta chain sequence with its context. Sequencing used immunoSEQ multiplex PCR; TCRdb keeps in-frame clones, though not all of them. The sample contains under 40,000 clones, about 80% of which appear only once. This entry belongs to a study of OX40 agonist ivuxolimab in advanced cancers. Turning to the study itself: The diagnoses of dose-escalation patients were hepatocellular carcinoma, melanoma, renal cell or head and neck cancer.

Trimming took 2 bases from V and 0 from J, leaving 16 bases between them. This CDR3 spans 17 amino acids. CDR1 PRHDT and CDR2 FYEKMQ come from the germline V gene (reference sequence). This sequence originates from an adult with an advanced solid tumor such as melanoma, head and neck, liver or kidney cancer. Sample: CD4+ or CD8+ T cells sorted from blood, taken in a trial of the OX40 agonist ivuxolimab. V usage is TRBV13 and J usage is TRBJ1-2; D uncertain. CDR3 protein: CASSLKGPAGSNYGYTF. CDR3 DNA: TGTGCCAGCAGCTTAAAGGGTCCAGCCGGGTCTAACTATGGCTACACCTTC.